This T cell receptor (beta chain) emerged from a study of brain T cells in children with intractable seizures. Findings and caveats of the study: Clones missing pre-surgery may reflect undersampling of that blood sample. Top 50 brain clonotypes included both public and private clones. Patients' HCMV serostatus was unknown; virus specificity rests on CDR3 similarity alone.

V lost 1 base to trimming and J lost 7 bases; unmatched junction nucleotides: 10. Germline CDR1 and CDR2: SGHVS and FNYEAQ. The CDR3 extends over 17 amino acids. Sequencing was limited to surgery cases with top T cell transcript signatures in brain tissue. At least one anti-epileptic drug was given before surgery. Produced via immunoSEQ multiplex PCR; TCRdb's table is partial and in-frame only. The data contain about 3,600 clones, around two thirds of them seen just once; the ten biggest clones take up roughly 50%. To note about this clone: Its antigen is not known.

The sample was resected brain tissue, taken at surgery. The TCR comes from a girl aged 2-10 years with Rasmussen encephalitis and intractable seizures. This chain connects TRBV7-6 to TRBJ2-2, with TRBD2 identical over 9 bases. CDR3 nucleotides: TGTGCCAGCAGCTTAGGCCCCCCTAGCGGGACGAGCGGGGAGCTGTTTTTT. The encoded protein is CASSLGPPSGTSGELFF.